One T cell receptor (beta chain) is described in this entry. V lost 8 bases and J lost 6, with 14 bases in between. CDR3 length equals 13 residues. Germline CDR1 is SNHLY and CDR2 is FYNNEI. This record comes from a study of blood T cell repertoires in COVID-19. Study background: COVID-19 samples collected from the United States, Italy and Spain covered acute and convalescent phases.

Profiled with immunoSEQ multiplex PCR; TCRdb holds only in-frame clones, not every one. This table has hundreds of thousands of clones, about nine tenths appearing once. This clonotype was sampled from a woman aged 30 to 39 with acute COVID-19. This sequence joins TRBV2 and TRBJ2-1, with unresolved D. The sequencing sample was made of PBMCs or T cells enriched from blood (not recorded which). CDR3 bases: TGTGCCAGCGTGGAACAGCACTCCAATGAGCAGTTCTTC. Its translation: CASVEQHSNEQFF.